The following is a T cell receptor (beta chain) sequence with its context. Original processing notes: Amplified reference gene primers provided the basis for estimating nucleated cell counts. TCRdb keeps only in-frame clones here, not all; method: immunoSEQ multiplex PCR. For V, J and clone size, that table is used; D and trimming come from the DNA. Of some 500,000 clones listed, around 87% were seen once; the top ten hold approximately 1.8%. Recovery among Cohort 3 donors was established by two negative PCRs, clearance, or symptom resolution. This entry belongs to a study of blood T cell repertoires in COVID-19. Source material: PBMCs or T cells enriched from blood (not recorded which). The source is a middle-aged woman who had recovered from COVID-19.

The CDR3 sequence is CASSQASGADTQYF. As DNA, the CDR3 is TGTGCCAGCAGCCAGGCCTCAGGGGCAGATACGCAGTATTTT. The rearrangement links TRBV14 to TRBJ2-3, with D perhaps matching TRBD1 (6 bases). The CDR3 is 14 amino acids. The germline V gene encodes CDR1 SGHDN and CDR2 FVKESK. V lost 3 bases and J lost 4, with 11 bases in between.